This T cell receptor (beta chain) is drawn from a study of long-term antiretroviral therapy in people with HIV. Researchers ran immunoSEQ v3.0 at survey level. Sequenced by immunoSEQ multiplex PCR; TCRdb stores in-frame clones only, minus some. The repertoire consists of around 17,000 clones, with 88% occurring once and the leading ten covering roughly 12%. The CDR3 length is 15 residues. Germline loops: CDR1 SGHTA, CDR2 FQGNSA. V was clipped by 2 bases and J by 0 bases, with 8 bases between them. The rearrangement uses TRBV7-2 and TRBJ1-3; D is unclear. The sample consisted of unsorted PBMCs, taken 6.9 years after starting antiretroviral therapy. The sequence was obtained from a man aged 45-65 years with HIV. This CDR3 is CASSLSSYSGNTIYF. The CDR3 nucleotides are TGTGCCAGCAGCTTAAGCAGCTACTCTGGAAACACCATATATTTT.